The rows below give T cell receptor beta chains drawn from one sample of a study of blood T cell repertoires in COVID-19. Sequenced by immunoSEQ multiplex PCR; TCRdb stores in-frame clones only, minus some. The data contain 200,000 or so clones, 88% of them singletons. Sequenced: PBMCs or T cells enriched from blood (not recorded which). These receptors all stem from a woman aged 25-40 years who had recovered from COVID-19. Each CDR3 is given with its conserved first and last residue. Each record gives: J gene, D gene, clone size, V gene, CDR3 protein, CDR3 DNA. A D gene is named only where the DNA matches it firmly. The listing skips clone size in some rows; elsewhere it reads once, few, many or a size class.

J gene: TRBJ1-1
D gene: .
clone size: .
V gene: TRBV28
CDR3 protein: CASSWALEAFF
CDR3 DNA: TGTGCCAGCAGTTGGGCGCTTGAAGCTTTCTTT

J gene: TRBJ1-1
D gene: .
clone size: once
V gene: TRBV10-3
CDR3 protein: CAISESNWGRAFF
CDR3 DNA: TGTGCCATCAGTGAGTCGAACTGGGGGCGAGCTTTCTTT

J gene: TRBJ2-3
D gene: TRBD1
clone size: once
V gene: TRBV5-6
CDR3 protein: CASSVTGTGADTQYF
CDR3 DNA: TGTGCCAGCAGCGTAACCGGGACAGGGGCAGATACGCAGTATTTT

J gene: TRBJ1-5
D gene: .
clone size: .
V gene: TRBV6-1
CDR3 protein: CASSDRGSNQPQHF
CDR3 DNA: TGTGCCAGCAGTGACAGGGGAAGCAATCAGCCCCAGCATTTT

J gene: TRBJ1-5
D gene: .
clone size: .
V gene: TRBV6-5
CDR3 protein: CASSGSNQPQHF
CDR3 DNA: TGTGCCAGTTCCGGGTCCAATCAGCCCCAGCATTTT

J gene: TRBJ1-6
D gene: TRBD1
clone size: .
V gene: TRBV9
CDR3 protein: CASSERTGGDSPLHF
CDR3 DNA: TGTGCCAGCAGCGAGAGGACAGGGGGCGATTCACCCCTCCACTTT

J gene: TRBJ1-2
D gene: .
clone size: .
V gene: TRBV29-1
CDR3 protein: CSVEDVGAYGYTF
CDR3 DNA: TGCAGCGTTGAAGATGTAGGGGCCTATGGCTACACCTTC

J gene: TRBJ2-2
D gene: TRBD1
clone size: .
V gene: TRBV5-1
CDR3 protein: CASSPGQGYTGELFF
CDR3 DNA: TGCGCCAGCAGCCCAGGACAGGGTTACACCGGGGAGCTGTTTTTT

J gene: TRBJ1-4
D gene: .
clone size: .
V gene: TRBV25-1
CDR3 protein: CASSDPGKTNEKLFF
CDR3 DNA: TGTGCCAGCAGTGACCCAGGGAAGACTAATGAAAAACTGTTTTTT

J gene: TRBJ1-2
D gene: .
clone size: few
V gene: TRBV5-4
CDR3 protein: CASSPPGGRNNYGYTF
CDR3 DNA: TGTGCCAGCAGCCCGCCAGGAGGGAGGAATAACTATGGCTACACCTTC

J gene: TRBJ1-4
D gene: TRBD1
clone size: .
V gene: TRBV6-5
CDR3 protein: CASMITNFRGHLFF
CDR3 DNA: TGTGCCAGCATGATCACCAATTTCAGGGGGCATCTGTTTTTT

J gene: TRBJ1-5
D gene: TRBD1
clone size: .
V gene: TRBV4-1
CDR3 protein: CASSQGDRAYSNQPQHF
CDR3 DNA: TGCGCCAGCAGCCAAGGGGACAGGGCCTATAGCAATCAGCCCCAGCATTTT

J gene: TRBJ2-6
D gene: TRBD1
clone size: .
V gene: TRBV5-4
CDR3 protein: CASSQRDRVAGANVLTF
CDR3 DNA: TGTGCCAGCAGCCAACGGGACAGGGTGGCTGGGGCCAACGTCCTGACTTTC

J gene: TRBJ2-7
D gene: .
clone size: .
V gene: TRBV9
CDR3 protein: CASSVESGPYEQYF
CDR3 DNA: TGTGCCAGCAGCGTAGAGTCAGGGCCCTACGAGCAGTACTTC

J gene: TRBJ2-3
D gene: TRBD2
clone size: .
V gene: TRBV10-2
CDR3 protein: CASSTSGGVYLSTDTQYF
CDR3 DNA: TGCGCCAGCAGCACTAGCGGGGGCGTGTATTTAAGCACAGATACGCAGTATTTT

J gene: TRBJ1-3
D gene: TRBD1
clone size: .
V gene: TRBV9
CDR3 protein: CASSTDDRGSGNTIYF
CDR3 DNA: TGTGCCAGCAGCACCGATGACAGGGGGTCTGGAAACACCATATATTTT

J gene: TRBJ1-5
D gene: .
clone size: .
V gene: TRBV18
CDR3 protein: CASSPRAGDSNQPQHF
CDR3 DNA: TGTGCCAGCTCACCACGGGCGGGGGATAGCAATCAGCCCCAGCATTTT

J gene: TRBJ1-2
D gene: TRBD1
clone size: .
V gene: TRBV19
CDR3 protein: CASNDRGKYGYTF
CDR3 DNA: TGTGCCAGTAATGACAGGGGAAAGTATGGCTACACCTTC

J gene: TRBJ1-4
D gene: TRBD1
clone size: .
V gene: TRBV7-9
CDR3 protein: CASSSGTGDLEKLFF
CDR3 DNA: TGTGCCAGCAGCTCCGGGACAGGCGATTTGGAAAAACTGTTTTTT

J gene: TRBJ2-3
D gene: .
clone size: few
V gene: TRBV5-1
CDR3 protein: CASSLQEGSTDTQYF
CDR3 DNA: TGCGCCAGCAGCTTGCAGGAAGGTAGCACAGATACGCAGTATTTT